This T cell receptor (beta chain) was obtained from a study of cytomegalovirus exposure and HLA in healthy donors. In the study overall: When 350 to 400 donors were genotyped, about 86% of them were found to fall in the Caucasian-associated ancestry cluster.

Study-level findings and limits: A later analysis found TCR association rates differed by HLA locus, highest for DRB1 and lowest for HLA-C.

The V end was cut by 7 bases, the J end by 0 bases, with 6 bases between. The CDR3 runs to 13 residues. Germline lookup yields CDR1 MNHEY and CDR2 SMNVEV (reference sequence). The PCR employed 60 Vbeta primers together with 13 Jbeta primers. Assay: immunoSEQ multiplex PCR; the TCRdb copy retains only in-frame clones and omits some. The data contain some 130,000 clones, roughly 79% of them singletons. As for this clone: What it binds is unknown.

The sequencing input was PBMCs. This clonotype was sampled from a woman aged 40 to 49 in good health and CMV-seronegative. The rearrangement uses TRBV27 and TRBJ2-2; D is unclear. The CDR3: CASNPANTGELFF. The DNA of the CDR3 is TGTGCCAGCAACCCAGCGAACACCGGGGAGCTGTTTTTT.